One sample yielded the 29 T cell receptor beta chains listed below, sequenced in a study of shared clonotypes between healthy human individuals. Repertoires were generated with immunoSEQ multiplex PCR, while TCRdb's copy carries only in-frame clones and drops some. The data hold about 520,000 clones, with 90% to 96% observed a single time. The material sequenced was naive CD4+ T cells sorted from blood. Subset defined: CD45RA+ positively selected. These receptors were taken from a woman between 25 and 40 years old in good health.

For this clone: In the same sample, other DNA sequences code for this CDR3. The rearrangement links TRBV19 to TRBJ2-7; weak D call: TRBD2 (6 bases). Trimming removed 6 bases at V and 4 bases at J, with 16 bases between. CDR1 and CDR2 from the germline V gene are LNHDA and SQIVND (reference sequence). The CDR3 sequence is 14 residues long. The CDR3 sequence: CASSTGTPLYEQYF. CDR3 nucleotides: TGTGCCAGTAGCACCGGGACTCCCCTTTACGAGCAGTACTTC. Full variable domain (rest looked up from reference TRBV19 and TRBJ2-7): DGGITQSPKYLFRKEGQNVTLSCEQNLNHDAMYWYRQDPGQGLRLIYYSQIVNDFQKGDIAEGYSVSREKKESFPLTVTSAQKNPTAFYLCASSTGTPLYEQYFGPGTRLTVT.

This clone came up once. The J gene is TRBJ2-2, the V gene TRBV28; D is unresolved. In germline, CDR1 is MDHEN, CDR2 SYDVKM. Between the trimmed V and J ends, which lost 6 bases and 6 bases, there was a span of 17 bases. This CDR3 spans 15 amino acids. In nucleotides, the CDR3 is TGTGCCAGCAGACCGTGGCGCTTAGACGCCGGGGAGCTGTTTTTT. Translation gives CASRPWRLDAGELFF.

The V gene is TRBV5-6, the J gene TRBJ1-5; D remains ambiguous. Trimming stripped 0 bases from V and 2 bases from J, with 9 bases between. The CDR3 consists of 15 residues. Germline CDR1 is SGHDT and CDR2 is YYEEEE. The chain's CDR3 is CASSLGSSRNQPQHF. Here the CDR3 DNA reads TGTGCCAGCAGCTTGGGGAGTTCCCGCAATCAGCCCCAGCATTTT.

The V call is TRBV7-6, the J call TRBJ2-2, with 7 positions matching TRBD2. CDR1 is SGHVS and CDR2 is FNYEAQ in the germline V gene. The CDR3 totals 15 residues. V gave up 5 bases and J gave up 4 bases; unmatched junction bases: 7. The CDR3 DNA reads as TGTGCCAGCAGCAAGACAACTAGCGCCACCGGGGAGCTGTTTTTT. It is translated as CASSKTTSATGELFF.

This chain connects TRBV7-9 to TRBJ2-7; 7 bases align to TRBD1. Looked up from germline, CDR1 is SEHNR and CDR2 is FQNEAQ (reference sequence). The CDR3 contains 14 residues. Losses at the gene ends were 2 bases for V and 4 bases for J; bases not matched to a gene: 5. The CDR3 is CASSLLGGGYEQYF. The CDR3 DNA follows: TGTGCCAGCAGCTTATTAGGGGGCGGATACGAGCAGTACTTC.

V usage is TRBV19 and J usage is TRBJ2-7; D might be TRBD1 or TRBD2, each matching 5 bases. This CDR3 is built from 17 residues. Trimming cost V 0 bases and J 3 bases, with 18 bases left between them. Germline V gene lookup returns CDR1 LNHDA and CDR2 SQIVND (reference sequence). The CDR3 is CASSIDPAGPRGYEQYF. CDR3 DNA sequence: TGTGCCAGTAGTATAGATCCGGCAGGCCCGAGGGGCTACGAGCAGTACTTC.

The chain joins TRBV5-4 to TRBJ1-1, with D perhaps matching TRBD1 (5 bases). In germline, CDR1 is SGHNT, CDR2 YYREEE (reference sequence). V gave up 6 bases and J gave up 0 bases, with 15 bases separating them. The length of the CDR3 is 15 residues. CDR3 sequence: CASTDRGRLNTEAFF. The CDR3 DNA sequence: TGTGCCAGCACCGACCGGGGACGTTTGAACACTGAAGCTTTCTTT.

The chain is built from TRBV28 and TRBJ1-4, with D tentatively TRBD1 (5 bases). V was shortened by 6 bases and J by 1 base, with 15 bases between the two germline ends. The CDR3 is made up of 16 amino acids. Germline-derived CDR1 and CDR2 are MDHEN and SYDVKM. The CDR3 here is CASSLGTVKTNEKLFF. The CDR3 DNA reads as TGTGCCAGCAGCCTCGGGACGGTGAAAACTAATGAAAAACTGTTTTTT.

This chain links TRBV7-9 with TRBJ2-3, with D possibly being TRBD2 (5 bases). V was cut by 7 bases and J by 4 bases, with 12 bases left in between. Germline lookup yields CDR1 SEHNR and CDR2 FQNEAQ (reference sequence). CDR3 length equals 13 residues. The CDR3 sequence: CASINTAADTQYF. The CDR3, as DNA: TGTGCCAGCATCAATACAGCGGCAGATACGCAGTATTTT.

The CDR3 nucleotides read TGTGCCAGCAGTTCTCCTCGACAGGGGGGCACCTACGAGCAGTACTTC. Protein product: CASSSPRQGGTYEQYF. V is TRBV27 and J is TRBJ2-7; 9 bases fit TRBD1. CDR3 length equals 16 residues. Germline CDR1 reads MNHEY; CDR2 reads SMNVEV (reference sequence). Trimming removed 4 bases from V and 2 bases from J; junction bases left unmatched: 9.

The gene calls are TRBV5-1 and TRBJ2-5; D not certain. CDR1 and CDR2 from the germline V gene are SGHRS and YFSETQ. This CDR3 is built from 14 residues. Trimming left V 4 bases short and J 2 bases short, with 12 bases between. The CDR3 sequence: CASSLTRAQETQYF. CDR3 nucleotides: TGCGCCAGCAGCCTGACCAGAGCGCAAGAGACCCAGTACTTC.

V usage is TRBV20-1 and J usage is TRBJ1-2; 7 bases match TRBD1. The CDR3 covers 11 residues. Germline values: CDR1 DFQATT, CDR2 SNEGSKA (reference sequence). V dropped 5 bases and J dropped 7; count of bases not matched to a gene: 4. The chain's CDR3 is CSAPTGSGYTF. The CDR3 DNA reads TGCAGTGCTCCGACAGGGAGTGGCTACACCTTC.

The V gene is TRBV5-6, the J gene TRBJ2-3; D is ambiguous. The V end lost 4 bases, the J end lost 0 bases, and 15 bases lay between the germline ends. The germline V gene has CDR1 SGHDT and CDR2 YYEEEE. This CDR3 comprises 16 residues. CDR3 amino acids: CASSTLWRESTDTQYF. The CDR3 DNA reads TGTGCCAGCAGCACTCTGTGGCGCGAAAGCACAGATACGCAGTATTTT.

Details on this clone: Distinct nucleotide sequences in the sample also encode this CDR3. The chain combines TRBV5-1 with TRBJ1-1; D not certain. This CDR3 has 13 residues. Looked up from germline, CDR1 is SGHRS and CDR2 is YFSETQ. The V and J ends lost 0 bases and 4 bases respectively, with 7 bases between them. This CDR3 is CASSLGWGTEAFF. DNA for the CDR3: TGCGCCAGCAGCTTGGGGTGGGGCACTGAAGCTTTCTTT.

CDR3 DNA sequence: TGTGCCAGCAGTGTTATGGGGTACGAGCAGTACTTC. Translated: CASSVMGYEQYF. This chain links TRBV2 with TRBJ2-7, with D hard to call. V was cut by 4 bases and J by 4 bases, with 8 bases left in between. Germline V gives CDR1 SNHLY, CDR2 FYNNEI. The CDR3 has 12 residues.

The V gene is TRBV19, the J gene TRBJ2-6; D uncertain. The CDR3 sequence is 18 residues long. Germline values: CDR1 LNHDA, CDR2 SQIVND (reference sequence). Trimming removed 3 bases from V and 0 bases from J, with 15 bases in between. The CDR3 region is CASSMVGPHFSGANVLTF. The DNA for the CDR3 is TGTGCCAGTAGTATGGTGGGCCCTCACTTCTCTGGGGCCAACGTCCTGACTTTC.

The V gene is TRBV5-1, the J gene TRBJ1-1; a weak D match, TRBD1 (5 bases). This CDR3 has 14 residues. V was trimmed by 4 bases and J by 5 bases, leaving 15 bases between them. The germline V gene has CDR1 SGHRS and CDR2 YFSETQ. The DNA of the CDR3 is TGCGCCAGCAGCCCCGGTGGGGGATGGACTGAAGCTTTCTTT. Protein sequence: CASSPGGGWTEAFF. The full variable domain, completed using reference TRBV5-1 and TRBJ1-1, is KAGVTQTPRYLIKTRGQQVTLSCSPISGHRSVSWYQQTPGQGLQFLFEYFSETQRNKGNFPGRFSGRQFSNSRSEMNVSTLELGDSALYLCASSPGGGWTEAFFGQGTRLTVV.

This clone has only a few counts. This chain joins TRBV10-1 and TRBJ2-2; D possibly corresponds to TRBD2 (5 bases). Germline CDR1 is WNHNN and CDR2 is SYGVQD (reference sequence). V was clipped by 8 bases and J by 5 bases, with 12 bases between them. The CDR3 consists of 13 residues. The CDR3 loop reads CASHEGSTGELFF. In DNA form, the CDR3 reads TGCGCCAGCCATGAGGGTTCGACCGGGGAGCTGTTTTTT.

The chain links TRBV19 to TRBJ1-5; D is perhaps TRBD1 (5 bases). Germline V gene sequence: CDR1 LNHDA, CDR2 SQIVND (reference sequence). The CDR3 covers 15 residues. Trimming took 8 bases from V and 3 from J, leaving 17 bases between them. For the CDR3, the DNA is TGTGCCAGTGGGGCAGGGCTTTTTTACAATCAGCCCCAGCATTTT. Its protein is CASGAGLFYNQPQHF.

The gene calls are TRBV30 and TRBJ1-5, with 8 bases fitting TRBD1. V gave up 4 bases and J gave up 2 bases; unmatched junction bases: 16. CDR3 length: 18 residues. Germline CDR1 and CDR2: GTSNPN and SVGIG (reference sequence). The CDR3 sequence is CAWNSGAGGVLGNQPQHF. The CDR3 nucleotides read TGTGCCTGGAATTCAGGGGCAGGGGGCGTTTTGGGCAATCAGCCCCAGCATTTT.

This clone appeared once. This chain uses TRBV28 with TRBJ1-2; no clear D gene. Germline lookup yields CDR1 MDHEN and CDR2 SYDVKM. The V end was cut by 4 bases, the J end by 4 bases, with 22 bases between. This CDR3 has 17 residues. CDR3 amino acids: CASSSTLSAAMGYGYTF. DNA of the CDR3: TGTGCCAGCAGTTCGACCCTATCCGCTGCCATGGGCTATGGCTACACCTTC.

About this clone: An end of the junction differs from the germline gene, which may be a read error. The V call is TRBV9, the J call TRBJ1-2, with D possibly matching TRBD1 (6 bases). From germline, CDR1 is SGDLS and CDR2 YYNGEE. The CDR3 runs to 12 residues. DNA of the CDR3: TGTGCCAGCAGCGTCTTAGCCGGGACATTAATCTTC. It yields the protein CASSVLAGTLIF. The entire variable domain, with the rest obtained from reference TRBV9 and TRBJ1-2, is as follows: DSGVTQTPKHLITATGQRVTLRCSPRSGDLSVYWYQQSLDQGLQFLIQYYNGEERAKGNILERFSAQQFPDLHSELNLSSLELGDSALYFCASSVLAGTLIFGSGTRLTVV.

This clone appeared a single time. The genes are TRBV5-1 and TRBJ2-2, with D possibly TRBD1 on 7 matching bases. CDR1 is SGHRS and CDR2 is YFSETQ in the germline V gene. There are 15 residues in the CDR3. V dropped 0 bases and J dropped 5 bases, with 11 bases sitting between them. CDR3 in amino acids: CASSLDRGGTGELFF. The CDR3 nucleotides read TGCGCCAGCAGCTTGGACAGGGGAGGAACCGGGGAGCTGTTTTTT.

This sequence joins TRBV6-5 and TRBJ2-1; D gene ambiguous. Trimming took off 8 bases at V and 6 bases at J, with 17 bases between the two ends. CDR1 is MNHEY, CDR2 SVGAGI, per germline. The CDR3 extends over 14 amino acids. The CDR3 sequence: CASGRALGSNEQFF. CDR3 nucleotide sequence: TGTGCCAGCGGCCGAGCCCTAGGGTCCAATGAGCAGTTCTTC.

The V call is TRBV6-1, the J call TRBJ1-2, with 9 bases matching TRBD1. The CDR3 is 16 amino acids. J was trimmed by 4 bases and V by 2 bases; bases with no gene match: 8. Germline-derived CDR1 and CDR2 are MNHNS and SASEGT. The DNA of the CDR3 is TGTGCCAGCAGTGAATGGGACAGGGTCTTCCCCTATGGCTACACCTTC. It specifies CASSEWDRVFPYGYTF.

V usage is TRBV7-2 and J usage is TRBJ2-5, with D tentatively TRBD2 (6 bases). Germline V gene sequence: CDR1 SGHTA, CDR2 FQGNSA. The CDR3 is 14 amino acids. V lost 1 base and J lost 6, with 12 bases in between. Here the CDR3 DNA reads TGTGCCAGCAGCTTAGTTATTAGCGGACAGACCCAGTACTTC. This gives the protein CASSLVISGQTQYF.

J is TRBJ1-2 and V is TRBV28, with 7 nucleotides matching TRBD1. The CDR3 loop spans 12 amino acids. Looked up from germline, CDR1 is MDHEN and CDR2 is SYDVKM. The J segment lost 13 bases and the V segment lost 3 bases, leaving 8 bases of the junction unmatched. As DNA, the CDR3 is TGTGCCAGCAGTTTGGGACAGCGAGCGGGCACCTTC. Amino acid sequence: CASSLGQRAGTF.

This rearrangement joins TRBV6-5 to TRBJ2-1; TRBD1 agrees at 10 bases. Trimming at V came to 4 bases and at J to 7 bases, leaving 10 bases not matched to a gene. The CDR3 sequence is 16 residues long. Germline V gene lookup returns CDR1 MNHEY and CDR2 SVGAGI. In DNA form, the CDR3 reads TGTGCCAGCAGTTCCCACCCGGGACAGGGGTCTAATGAGCAGTTCTTC. Translation gives CASSSHPGQGSNEQFF.

The chain recombines TRBV11-2 with TRBJ2-6; no reliable D call. The germline CDR1 and CDR2 sequences are SGHAT and FQNNGV. The CDR3 runs to 16 residues. The V gene lost 5 bases and the J gene lost 1 base, with 12 bases spanning the gap. In DNA form, the CDR3 reads TGTGCCAGCAGCCCAGAACCCGTTTCTGGGGCCAACGTCCTGACTTTC. It is translated as CASSPEPVSGANVLTF.